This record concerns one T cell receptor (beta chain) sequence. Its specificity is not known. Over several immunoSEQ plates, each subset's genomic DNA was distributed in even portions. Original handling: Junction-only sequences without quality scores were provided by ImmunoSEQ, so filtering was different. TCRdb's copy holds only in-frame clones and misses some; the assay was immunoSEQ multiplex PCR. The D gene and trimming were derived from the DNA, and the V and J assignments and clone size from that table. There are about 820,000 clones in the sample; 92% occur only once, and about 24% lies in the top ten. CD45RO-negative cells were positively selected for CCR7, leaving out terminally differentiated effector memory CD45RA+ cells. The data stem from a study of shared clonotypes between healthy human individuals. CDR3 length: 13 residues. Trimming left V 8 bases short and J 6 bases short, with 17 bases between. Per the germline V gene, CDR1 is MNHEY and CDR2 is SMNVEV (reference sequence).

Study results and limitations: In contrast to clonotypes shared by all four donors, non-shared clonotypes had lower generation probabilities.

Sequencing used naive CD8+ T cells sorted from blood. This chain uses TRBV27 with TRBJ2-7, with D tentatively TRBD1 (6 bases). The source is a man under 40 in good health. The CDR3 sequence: CASEGTGRGEQYF. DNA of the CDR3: TGTGCCAGCGAGGGTACAGGGAGAGGCGAGCAGTACTTC.